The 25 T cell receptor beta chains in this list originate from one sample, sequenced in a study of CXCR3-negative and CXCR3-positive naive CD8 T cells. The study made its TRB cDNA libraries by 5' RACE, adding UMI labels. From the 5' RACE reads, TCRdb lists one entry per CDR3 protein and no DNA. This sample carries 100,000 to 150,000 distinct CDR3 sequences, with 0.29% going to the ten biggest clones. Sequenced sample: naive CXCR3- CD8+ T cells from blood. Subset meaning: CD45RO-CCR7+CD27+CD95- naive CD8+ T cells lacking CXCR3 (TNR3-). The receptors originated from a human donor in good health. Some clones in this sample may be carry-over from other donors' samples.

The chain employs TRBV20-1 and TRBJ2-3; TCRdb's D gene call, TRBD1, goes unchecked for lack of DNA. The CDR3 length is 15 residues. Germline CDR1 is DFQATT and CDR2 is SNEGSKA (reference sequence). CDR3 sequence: CSARDRGTSWDTQYF.

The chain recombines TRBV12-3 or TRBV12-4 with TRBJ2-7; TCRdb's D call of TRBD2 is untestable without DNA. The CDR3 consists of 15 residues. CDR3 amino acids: CASSFGAGHTYEQYF.

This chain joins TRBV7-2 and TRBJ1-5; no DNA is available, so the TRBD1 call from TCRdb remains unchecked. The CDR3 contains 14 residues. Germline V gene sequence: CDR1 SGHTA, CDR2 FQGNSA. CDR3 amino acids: CASSSWGRDQPQHF.

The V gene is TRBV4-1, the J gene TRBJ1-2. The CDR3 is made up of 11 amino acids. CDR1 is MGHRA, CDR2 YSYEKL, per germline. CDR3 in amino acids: CASSQGYGYTF.

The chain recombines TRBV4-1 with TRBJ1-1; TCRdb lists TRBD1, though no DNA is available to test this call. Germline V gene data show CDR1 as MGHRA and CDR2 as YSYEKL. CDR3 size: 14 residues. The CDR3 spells CASSSGGGNTEALF.

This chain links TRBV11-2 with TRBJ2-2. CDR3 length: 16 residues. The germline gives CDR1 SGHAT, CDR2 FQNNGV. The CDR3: CASSSLAVRDPGELFF.

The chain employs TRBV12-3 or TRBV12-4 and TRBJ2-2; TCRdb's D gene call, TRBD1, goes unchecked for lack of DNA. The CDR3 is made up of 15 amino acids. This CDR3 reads CASSISRDVSRELFF.

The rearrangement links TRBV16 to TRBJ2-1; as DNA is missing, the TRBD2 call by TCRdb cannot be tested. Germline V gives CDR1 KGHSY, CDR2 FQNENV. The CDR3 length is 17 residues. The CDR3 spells CASSPLLAGEGYNEQFF.

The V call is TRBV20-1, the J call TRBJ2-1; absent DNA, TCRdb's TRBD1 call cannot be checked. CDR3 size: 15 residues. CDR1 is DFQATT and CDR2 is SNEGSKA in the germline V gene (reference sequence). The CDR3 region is CSARDNGATYNEQFF.

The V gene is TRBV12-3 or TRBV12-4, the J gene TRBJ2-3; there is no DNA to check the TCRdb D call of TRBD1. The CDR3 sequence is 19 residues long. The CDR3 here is CASTHSHRRGLQSTDTQYF.

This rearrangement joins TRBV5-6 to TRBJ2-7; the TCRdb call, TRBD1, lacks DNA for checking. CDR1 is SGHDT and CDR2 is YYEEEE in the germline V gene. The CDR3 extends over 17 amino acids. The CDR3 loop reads CASSLKSGQGISYEQYF. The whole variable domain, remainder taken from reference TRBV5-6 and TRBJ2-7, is DAGVTQSPTHLIKTRGQQVTLRCSPKSGHDTVSWYQQALGQGPQFIFQYYEEEERQRGNFPDRFSGHQFPNYSSELNVNALLLGDSALYLCASSLKSGQGISYEQYFGPGTRLTVT.

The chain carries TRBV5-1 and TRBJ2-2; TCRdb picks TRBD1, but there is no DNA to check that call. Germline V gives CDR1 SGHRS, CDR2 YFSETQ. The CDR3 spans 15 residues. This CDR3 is CASSPTGTNTGELFF.

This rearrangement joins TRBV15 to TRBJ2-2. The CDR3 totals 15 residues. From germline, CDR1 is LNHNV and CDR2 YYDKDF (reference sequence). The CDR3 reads CATSINERDTGELFF.

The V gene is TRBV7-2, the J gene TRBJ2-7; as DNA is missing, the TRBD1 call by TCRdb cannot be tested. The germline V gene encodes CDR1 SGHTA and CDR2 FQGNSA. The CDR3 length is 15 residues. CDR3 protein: CASSPSSGQAYEQYF.

CDR3 region: CASSYGLLNTGELFF. The V call is TRBV6-5, the J call TRBJ2-2; TCRdb outputs TRBD2, but without DNA this stays unchecked. The CDR3 is made up of 15 amino acids. Germline loops: CDR1 MNHEY, CDR2 SVGAGI.

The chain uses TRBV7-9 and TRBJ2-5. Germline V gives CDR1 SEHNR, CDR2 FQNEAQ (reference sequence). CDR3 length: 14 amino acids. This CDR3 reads CASSFATARETQYF.

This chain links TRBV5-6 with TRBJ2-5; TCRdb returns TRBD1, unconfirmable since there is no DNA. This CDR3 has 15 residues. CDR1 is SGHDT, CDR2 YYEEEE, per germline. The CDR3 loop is CASSSRLGPSETQYF.

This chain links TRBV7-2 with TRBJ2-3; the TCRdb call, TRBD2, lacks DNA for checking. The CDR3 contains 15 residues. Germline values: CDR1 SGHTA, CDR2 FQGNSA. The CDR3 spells CASSSSGGATDTQYF.

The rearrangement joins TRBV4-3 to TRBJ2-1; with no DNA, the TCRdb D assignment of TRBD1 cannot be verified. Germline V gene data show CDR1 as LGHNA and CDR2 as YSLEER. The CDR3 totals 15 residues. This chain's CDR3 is CASSQSVGSYNEQFF.

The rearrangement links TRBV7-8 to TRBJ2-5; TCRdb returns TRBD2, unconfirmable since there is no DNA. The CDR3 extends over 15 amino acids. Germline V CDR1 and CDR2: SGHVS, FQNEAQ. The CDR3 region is CASSFSGGPQETQYF.

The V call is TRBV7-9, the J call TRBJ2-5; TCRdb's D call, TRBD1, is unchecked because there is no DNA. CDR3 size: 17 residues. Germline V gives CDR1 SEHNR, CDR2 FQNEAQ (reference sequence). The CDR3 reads CASSFPGHSMYQETQYF.

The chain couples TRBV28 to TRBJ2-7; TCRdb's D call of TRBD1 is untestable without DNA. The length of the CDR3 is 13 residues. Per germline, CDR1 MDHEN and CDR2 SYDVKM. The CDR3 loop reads CASSLGGVGSQYF. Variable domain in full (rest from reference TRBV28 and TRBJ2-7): DVKVTQSSRYLVKRTGEKVFLECVQDMDHENMFWYRQDPGLGLRLIYFSYDVKMKEKGDIPEGYSVSREKKERFSLILESASTNQTSMYLCASSLGGVGSQYFGPGTRLTVT.

CDR3 sequence reads: CASRTWGSGTDNEQFF. The rearrangement joins TRBV6-2 or TRBV6-3 to TRBJ2-1; the D gene TCRdb calls, TRBD2, cannot be checked with no DNA. The CDR3 is 16 amino acids. Germline V gene sequence: CDR1 MNHEY, CDR2 SVGEGT.

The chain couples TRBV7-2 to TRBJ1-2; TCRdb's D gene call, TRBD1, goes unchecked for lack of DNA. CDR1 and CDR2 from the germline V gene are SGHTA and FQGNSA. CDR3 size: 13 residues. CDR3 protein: CASGLQGDYGYTF.

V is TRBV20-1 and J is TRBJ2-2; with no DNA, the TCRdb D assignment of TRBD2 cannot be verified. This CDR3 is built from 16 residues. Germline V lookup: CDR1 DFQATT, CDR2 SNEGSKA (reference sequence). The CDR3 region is CSAISRSGPNTGELFF.